A single sample gave rise to the 30 T cell receptor beta chains below, sequenced in a study of T-cell reconstitution after alpha-beta-depleted transplantation in children. Preparation of the TCRbeta library was carried out with unique molecular identifiers. TCRdb fed the PCR reads into MiXCR, producing one record per CDR3 protein. This table has fewer than 350,000 distinct CDR3 sequences, more than 9% appearing once. The specimen was peripheral blood, collected 180 days after TCRalphabeta/CD19-depleted stem cell transplant. These receptors all come from a male patient under 10 years old who had a stem cell transplant for chronic granulomatous disease, so the T cells may come from the graft donor.

This clonotype was observed at least ten times. The J gene is TRBJ2-5, the V gene TRBV7-2; D is uncertain. This CDR3 comprises 14 residues. In germline, CDR1 is SGHTA, CDR2 FQGNSA. The V gene lost 4 bases and the J gene lost 5 bases, with 14 bases spanning the gap. The DNA of the CDR3 is TGTGCCAGCAGCTCTTCCCGGGCCGGGGAGACCCAGTACTTC. Amino acid sequence: CASSSSRAGETQYF. Filled out from reference TRBV7-2 and TRBJ2-5, the complete variable domain reads GAGVSQSPSNKVTEKGKDVELRCDPISGHTALYWYRQSLGQGLEFLIYFQGNSAPDKSGLPSDRFSAERTGGSVSTLTIQRTQQEDSAVYLCASSSSRAGETQYFGPGTRLLVL.

The sample holds many counts of this clonotype. The chain uses TRBV30 and TRBJ2-1; 9 nucleotides line up with TRBD2. Germline V gene lookup returns CDR1 GTSNPN and CDR2 SVGIG (reference sequence). The CDR3 extends over 13 amino acids. V was pared by 5 bases and J by 8 bases, with 7 bases of the junction left unmatched. CDR3 DNA sequence: TGTGCCTGGTTAGCGGGAGCTGGTTATGAGCAGTTCTTC. Translation gives CAWLAGAGYEQFF.

This clonotype was seen many times. This chain connects TRBV7-9 to TRBJ2-1; 10 nucleotides match TRBD1. This CDR3 region has 16 residues. V was clipped by 3 bases and J by 5 bases; unmatched bases: 7. Germline V gene lookup returns CDR1 SEHNR and CDR2 FQNEAQ (reference sequence). CDR3 bases: TGTGCCAGCAGCTTTCTCCCCGGGACAGGGGACAATGAGCAGTTCTTC. It encodes CASSFLPGTGDNEQFF.

There are many counts of this clonotype. The V call is TRBV29-1, the J call TRBJ2-7, with D tentatively TRBD1 (6 bases). V lost 7 bases to trimming and J lost 3 bases, with 16 bases between them. The CDR3 loop spans 13 amino acids. CDR1 SQVTM and CDR2 ANQGSEA come from the germline V gene. The CDR3 here is CSARQAPNYEQYF. The CDR3, as DNA: TGCAGCGCGCGACAGGCCCCAAACTACGAGCAGTACTTC.

Many counts were recorded for this clonotype. The chain uses TRBV12-3 or TRBV12-4 and TRBJ2-2; D assignment may be TRBD1 or TRBD2 (7 bases each). V lost 6 bases to trimming and J lost 5 bases, with 16 bases between them. This CDR3 contains 15 residues. The CDR3 region is CASSLRQGGTGELFF. The CDR3 nucleotides read TGTGCCAGCAGCCTCCGACAGGGAGGGACCGGGGAGCTGTTTTTT.

This clonotype occurred many times. The V call is TRBV4-1, the J call TRBJ1-2; the D is unclear. CDR1 and CDR2 from the germline V gene are MGHRA and YSYEKL. The CDR3 consists of 16 residues. Deletions cut 0 bases from V and 2 bases from J, with 13 bases between. The CDR3 sequence: CASSQDPPPHNYGYTF. CDR3 coding DNA: TGCGCCAGCAGCCAAGATCCCCCACCCCACAACTATGGCTACACCTTC.

This clonotype was counted at least ten times. This sequence joins TRBV12-3 or TRBV12-4 and TRBJ2-3, with 8 positions matching TRBD2. V was pared by 3 bases and J by 0 bases, with 2 bases of the junction left unmatched. The CDR3 consists of 15 residues. Here the CDR3 DNA reads TGTGCCAGCAGTTTTAGCGGGACTAGCACAGATACGCAGTATTTT. Translating it yields CASSFSGTSTDTQYF.

This clonotype was counted many times. The chain couples TRBV27 to TRBJ2-7, with D perhaps matching TRBD1 (6 bases). V was trimmed by 5 bases and J by 0 bases, leaving 20 bases between them. Germline V gene data show CDR1 as MNHEY and CDR2 as SMNVEV (reference sequence). The length of the CDR3 is 17 residues. CDR3 coding DNA: TGTGCCAGCAGTCCTATTCGGCAGACAGGCCACTCCTACGAGCAGTACTTC. Its translation: CASSPIRQTGHSYEQYF.

In its sample, this clonotype was seen once. This may stem from a read error, because a much larger clone lies one nucleotide away. V is TRBV5-5 and J is TRBJ2-2, with D unresolved. The CDR3 is 15 amino acids. Germline V gene data show CDR1 as SGHKS and CDR2 as YYEKEE (reference sequence). Trimming took off 0 bases at V and 6 bases at J, with 12 bases between the two ends. The CDR3 bases are TGTGCCAGCAGCTTGGAAGGGCGCGACGCCGGGGAGCTGTTTTTT. Translation gives CASSLEGRDAGELFF.

This clonotype was observed a few times. The chain recombines TRBV9 with TRBJ2-1; the D gene is possibly TRBD2 (6 bases). V was clipped by 7 bases and J by 0 bases, with 17 bases between them. CDR3 length: 16 amino acids. Germline lookup yields CDR1 SGDLS and CDR2 YYNGEE. The CDR3: CASERAPRSSYNEQFF. The DNA of the CDR3 is TGTGCCAGCGAGCGGGCCCCACGGAGCTCCTACAATGAGCAGTTCTTC.

There are many counts of this clonotype. The V gene is TRBV9, the J gene TRBJ2-2, with D maybe TRBD2 (6 bases). Germline loops: CDR1 SGDLS, CDR2 YYNGEE. The CDR3 covers 15 residues. V was trimmed by 1 base and J by 4 bases, leaving 11 bases between them. In DNA, the CDR3 is TGTGCCAGCAGCGTATCGGGGGATGGCACCGGGGAGCTGTTTTTT. Translating it yields CASSVSGDGTGELFF.

In this sample, this clonotype turned up many times. This chain uses TRBV5-1 with TRBJ1-1; D is unresolved. CDR3 length: 15 amino acids. The V gene's germline CDR1 is SGHRS and CDR2 YFSETQ. V was cut by 0 bases and J by 3 bases, with 12 bases left in between. The CDR3 coding sequence is TGCGCCAGCAGCTTGGGACGTGGTGGAGACACTGAAGCTTTCTTT. It is translated as CASSLGRGGDTEAFF.

This clonotype was counted ten times or more. CDR3 sequence: CASSLAGSGTNSGYTF. Written as DNA, the CDR3 is TGCGCCAGCAGCTTGGCGGGTTCGGGGACGAATTCCGGCTACACCTTC. This rearrangement joins TRBV5-1 to TRBJ1-2; possibly TRBD1 for D (5 bases). The CDR3 is 16 amino acids. Germline V gene data show CDR1 as SGHRS and CDR2 as YFSETQ. Trimming left V 0 bases short and J 8 bases short, with 20 bases between. Variable domain in full (rest from reference TRBV5-1 and TRBJ1-2): KAGVTQTPRYLIKTRGQQVTLSCSPISGHRSVSWYQQTPGQGLQFLFEYFSETQRNKGNFPGRFSGRQFSNSRSEMNVSTLELGDSALYLCASSLAGSGTNSGYTFGSGTRLTVV.

This clonotype was detected many times. V gene TRBV6-5 combines with J gene TRBJ2-5; maybe TRBD1 (5 bases). From germline, CDR1 is MNHEY and CDR2 SVGAGI. V was shortened by 0 bases and J by 2 bases, with 10 bases between the two germline ends. This CDR3 comprises 15 residues. The CDR3 loop is CASSYSDNFQETQYF. DNA of the CDR3: TGTGCCAGCAGTTACTCGGACAATTTTCAAGAGACCCAGTACTTC.

This clonotype was recorded at least ten times. V is TRBV25-1 and J is TRBJ2-6, with 7 bases matching TRBD2. The CDR3 is 15 residues long. CDR1 and CDR2 from the germline V gene are MGHDK and SYGVNS. Trimming took 6 bases from V and 0 from J; bases not matched to a gene: 2. CDR3 sequence reads: CASSWGGSGANVLTF. CDR3 bases: TGTGCCAGCAGCTGGGGGGGCTCTGGGGCCAACGTCCTGACTTTC.

This clonotype was seen repeatedly, ten times or more. The V and J genes are TRBV29-1 and TRBJ2-7, with 8 bases lining up with TRBD2. Germline assignment: CDR1 SQVTM and CDR2 ANQGSEA. J lost 0 bases, V lost 4 bases, and 5 bases had no gene match. The CDR3 loop spans 14 amino acids. The CDR3 sequence is CSVAASGPSYEQYF. In DNA form, the CDR3 reads TGCAGCGTTGCCGCTAGCGGGCCCTCCTACGAGCAGTACTTC.

This clonotype was observed at least ten times. This sequence joins TRBV12-3 or TRBV12-4 and TRBJ2-7; 9 positions match TRBD2. The J segment lost 4 bases and the V segment lost 5 bases, leaving 6 bases of the junction unmatched. This CDR3 is 14 amino acids long. CDR3 nucleotides: TGTGCCAGCAGTCTGCGGGGGGGCATATACGAGCAGTACTTC. This sequence encodes CASSLRGGIYEQYF.

This clonotype was found many times. The rearrangement uses TRBV12-3 or TRBV12-4 and TRBJ2-7; 9 bases align to TRBD2. The junction had 4 bases not matched to a gene; V was cut back by 3 bases and J by 1 base. The CDR3 is made up of 15 amino acids. The CDR3 DNA follows: TGTGCCAGCAGTTTGGGACTAGCTCCGTCCTACGAGCAGTACTTC. This translates into CASSLGLAPSYEQYF.

This clonotype was observed many times. The genes are TRBV10-2 and TRBJ2-7; 7 nucleotides agree with TRBD1. CDR1 WSHSY and CDR2 SAAADI come from the germline V gene. This CDR3 region has 15 residues. The V segment lost 2 bases and the J segment 2 bases; nucleotides outside the gene matches: 6. Written as DNA, the CDR3 is TGCGCCAGCAGTGAGCTCCGACAGGGCACCTACGAGCAGTACTTC. Amino acid sequence: CASSELRQGTYEQYF.

V and J are TRBV7-2 and TRBJ2-3, with D possibly matching TRBD2 (5 bases). Germline loops: CDR1 SGHTA, CDR2 FQGNSA. Deletions cut 5 bases from V and 4 bases from J, with 19 bases between. This CDR3 comprises 16 residues. Written as DNA, the CDR3 is TGTGCCAGCAGCCGATTCCCGTCTAGCAGCCCAGATACGCAGTATTTT. Translated, it gives CASSRFPSSSPDTQYF.

This clonotype was recorded at least ten times. The chain carries TRBV20-1 and TRBJ2-3; TRBD2 matches 7 bases. Looked up from germline, CDR1 is DFQATT and CDR2 is SNEGSKA (reference sequence). V lost 6 bases to trimming and J lost 2 bases; unmatched junction nucleotides: 11. The CDR3 runs 15 residues. CDR3 DNA sequence: TGCAGTGCCATCGGGACTACCACCGCCACAGATACGCAGTATTTT. Protein sequence: CSAIGTTTATDTQYF.

In its sample, this clonotype was seen a few times. J is TRBJ2-3 and V is TRBV14; D is perhaps TRBD2 (5 bases). V was pared by 4 bases and J by 6 bases, with 17 bases between. Germline V CDR1 and CDR2: SGHDN, FVKESK. The CDR3 consists of 15 residues. The CDR3 region has the DNA TGTGCCAGCAGCCCCTCCAGCGCGGGTCCGGATACGCAGTATTTT. This gives the protein CASSPSSAGPDTQYF.

At least ten counts were recorded for this clonotype. This chain joins TRBV24-1 and TRBJ2-7; 9 bases are shared with TRBD1. J gave up 3 bases and V 2 bases, and 4 bases lay outside the gene matches. The CDR3 covers 15 residues. The germline V gene encodes CDR1 KGHDR and CDR2 SFDVKD. CDR3 residues: CATSDSGTGNYEQYF. The DNA of the CDR3 is TGTGCCACCAGTGATTCGGGGACAGGGAACTACGAGCAGTACTTC.

This clonotype was observed many times. The V and J genes are TRBV18 and TRBJ2-7; TRBD1 matches 7 bases. The germline V gene encodes CDR1 KGHSH and CDR2 LQKENI. Trimming took 5 bases from V and 3 from J; bases not matched to a gene: 10. The CDR3 is 15 amino acids. The DNA for the CDR3 is TGTGCCAGCTCAAAAGGGCAGGGGGTCGTCTACGAGCAGTACTTC. Its protein is CASSKGQGVVYEQYF.

This clonotype was seen ten or more times. This rearrangement joins TRBV5-1 to TRBJ2-5; 7 positions match TRBD2. V shed 0 bases, J shed 5 bases, and the junction held 4 bases outside the gene matches. CDR1 and CDR2 from the germline V gene are SGHRS and YFSETQ. This CDR3 contains 14 residues. The CDR3 nucleotides read TGCGCCAGCAGCTTGGAGGGAGGGTCGGAGACCCAGTACTTC. It encodes CASSLEGGSETQYF.

This clonotype has ten or more counts. This chain uses TRBV4-1 with TRBJ2-5, with D perhaps TRBD1 or TRBD2 (5 bases each). With 1 base removed from V and 4 bases from J, the gap between germline ends came to 7 bases. Per the germline V gene, CDR1 is MGHRA and CDR2 is YSYEKL. This CDR3 comprises 13 residues. The CDR3 reads CASSQVGTETQYF. CDR3 nucleotide sequence: TGCGCCAGCAGCCAAGTGGGGACAGAGACCCAGTACTTC.

This clonotype was recorded many times. The chain uses TRBV5-1 and TRBJ2-5; 9 bases align to TRBD1. This CDR3 has 15 amino acids. J lost 5 bases, V lost 4 bases, and 9 bases had no gene match. CDR1 SGHRS and CDR2 YFSETQ come from the germline V gene. The CDR3 DNA reads as TGCGCCAGCAGCCCTGGGACAGGGTCGTGGGAGACCCAGTACTTC. Protein: CASSPGTGSWETQYF.

This clonotype was counted ten times or more. The rearrangement uses TRBV7-2 and TRBJ1-5; 8 bases are shared with TRBD1. After removal of 5 bases from V and 5 bases from J, the junction contained 8 bases not matched to a gene. The CDR3 spans 15 residues. Germline V lookup: CDR1 SGHTA, CDR2 FQGNSA. The CDR3 protein is CASSDQPTGDQPQHF. The CDR3 nucleotides read TGTGCCAGCAGCGACCAACCGACAGGGGATCAGCCCCAGCATTTT.

This clonotype was detected ten times or more. The chain couples TRBV10-3 to TRBJ1-5; 8 positions agree with TRBD1. Germline V lookup: CDR1 ENHRY, CDR2 SYGVKD. J gave up 5 bases and V 3 bases, and 6 bases lay outside the gene matches. The CDR3 loop spans 15 amino acids. CDR3 residues: CAISEDRGRDQPQHF. The CDR3 nucleotides read TGTGCCATCAGTGAAGACAGGGGTAGGGATCAGCCCCAGCATTTT.

The table lists this clonotype with many counts. The chain is built from TRBV29-1 and TRBJ2-7, with 16 bases lining up with TRBD2. CDR1 is SQVTM, CDR2 ANQGSEA, per germline. CDR3 length: 16 amino acids. Germline trimming cut 0 bases from V and 7 bases from J; bases unmatched to any gene: 6. CDR3: CSVEEGLAGGLDEQYF. CDR3 sequence (DNA): TGCAGCGTTGAAGAGGGACTAGCGGGAGGGCTGGATGAGCAGTACTTC.